The text below deals with one TCR beta chain. Antigen specificity is unknown. The data are from a study of PD-1 blockade in classical Hodgkin lymphoma. Study-level results: Relapsed/refractory patients reportedly had lower baseline diversity than newly diagnosed patients. It was among complete responders that baseline diversity resembled that of newly diagnosed patients. Whereas CD4+ TCR diversity had risen significantly by C4D1, CD8+ TCR diversity had not.

The assay was immunoSEQ multiplex PCR, and TCRdb's table has in-frame clones only and misses some. The repertoire includes some 62,000 clones, roughly 88% of them detected once, and around 12% sits in the top ten. Trimming cost V 5 bases and J 0 bases; bases outside gene matches: 10. Germline V gene data show CDR1 as SGHVS and CDR2 as FNYEAQ. The CDR3 is 18 amino acids. Autologous stem cell transplantation was followed by relapse in every patient, and brentuximab vedotin exposure varied. Under best response, outcomes were complete response, partial response or progressive disease. The source was peripheral blood mononuclear cells (PBMCs), collected at baseline. This clonotype was obtained from a human donor with classical Hodgkin lymphoma. The rearrangement joins TRBV7-6 to TRBJ2-6, with 7 bases aligning to TRBD1. The CDR3 reads CASSAGTVPSSGANVLTF. The CDR3 bases are TGTGCCAGCAGCGCCGGGACAGTCCCCTCCTCTGGGGCCAACGTCCTGACTTTC.